A single sample is the source of the 20 T cell receptor beta chains below, sequenced in a study of CD8+ T cells in alopecia areata. cDNA prepared by RNA extraction and subsequent reverse transcription served as the template for sequencing. Repertoires were generated with immunoSEQ multiplex PCR, while TCRdb's copy carries only in-frame clones and drops some. The table shows about 140,000 clones, with roughly three fifths occurring only once. Sequenced here: CD4+ T cells sorted from blood, sampled at week 0. Receptors originate from a human donor with alopecia areata.

V and J are TRBV5-1 and TRBJ2-7; TRBD1 might be the D (6 bases). This CDR3 region has 14 residues. Per germline, CDR1 SGHRS and CDR2 YFSETQ. Trimming took off 5 bases at V and 3 bases at J, with 15 bases between the two ends. In nucleotides, the CDR3 is TGCGCCAGCAGGGCCGGGACATTTGACTACGAGCAGTACTTC. This translates into CASRAGTFDYEQYF. The variable domain in full, completed from reference TRBV5-1 and TRBJ2-7, reads KAGVTQTPRYLIKTRGQQVTLSCSPISGHRSVSWYQQTPGQGLQFLFEYFSETQRNKGNFPGRFSGRQFSNSRSEMNVSTLELGDSALYLCASRAGTFDYEQYFGPGTRLTVT.

The chain joins TRBV2 to TRBJ1-4; D gene ambiguous. V was trimmed by 1 base and J by 0 bases, leaving 9 bases between them. The CDR3 has 16 residues. The germline V gene has CDR1 SNHLY and CDR2 FYNNEI. The CDR3 reads CASSEGRSATNEKLFF. The DNA for the CDR3 is TGTGCCAGCAGTGAAGGCCGCAGCGCAACTAATGAAAAACTGTTTTTT.

The chain is built from TRBV11-3 and TRBJ2-7; D might be TRBD2 (5 bases). The CDR3 has 14 amino acids. Germline CDR1 and CDR2: SGHNT and YENEEA. Deletions cut 5 bases from V and 0 bases from J, with 11 bases between. CDR3 in amino acids: CASSEDGDSYEQYF. The CDR3 coding sequence is TGTGCCAGCAGCGAGGACGGGGACTCCTACGAGCAGTACTTC.

The chain couples TRBV7-9 to TRBJ1-5, with D possibly matching TRBD1 (5 bases). V gave up 5 bases and J gave up 3 bases, with 20 bases separating them. The V gene's germline CDR1 is SEHNR and CDR2 FQNEAQ (reference sequence). The CDR3 extends over 17 amino acids. The CDR3, as DNA: TGTGCCAGCAGCCCGGGCCGCCAGGGAACCTACAATCAGCCCCAGCATTTT. This sequence encodes CASSPGRQGTYNQPQHF.

The V and J genes are TRBV7-2 and TRBJ1-6; D perhaps matches TRBD1 (5 bases). CDR3 size: 15 residues. Germline V gene sequence: CDR1 SGHTA, CDR2 FQGNSA. The V and J ends lost 3 bases and 11 bases respectively, with 17 bases between them. CDR3 DNA: TGTGCCAGCAGCTTCGGGACCATAGGAGGGCCACCCCTCCACTTT. Translated, it gives CASSFGTIGGPPLHF.

V and J are TRBV29-1 and TRBJ2-5; 8 bases fit TRBD2. Germline V gene lookup returns CDR1 SQVTM and CDR2 ANQGSEA. The CDR3 loop spans 15 amino acids. With 3 bases clipped from V and 5 bases from J, the junction kept 11 bases outside the gene matches. This chain's CDR3 is CSVESSGPLSETQYF. For the CDR3, the DNA is TGCAGCGTTGAGTCTAGCGGGCCCCTCTCCGAGACCCAGTACTTC.

This rearrangement joins TRBV30 to TRBJ2-4, with D possibly matching TRBD2 (6 bases). The CDR3 has 12 amino acids. V shed 2 bases and J shed 6 bases, with 8 bases lying between them. Per the germline V gene, CDR1 is GTSNPN and CDR2 is SVGIG (reference sequence). This CDR3 reads CAWSPGGNIQYF. In DNA form, the CDR3 reads TGTGCCTGGAGTCCCGGGGGAAACATTCAGTACTTC.

There are a few counts of this clone. The identical CDR3 is also encoded by other nucleotide sequences in the sample. The chain has TRBV29-1 and TRBJ2-1; D is unclear. Germline loops: CDR1 SQVTM, CDR2 ANQGSEA. The CDR3 loop spans 12 amino acids. Trimming took 4 bases from V and 3 from J, leaving 7 bases between them. The CDR3 spells CSVGESYNEQFF. Here the CDR3 DNA reads TGCAGCGTTGGAGAGAGCTACAATGAGCAGTTCTTC.

This clone was counted only a few times. V usage is TRBV6-1 and J usage is TRBJ1-6; D not resolved. CDR3 length: 16 amino acids. V was cut by 3 bases and J by 9 bases, with 18 bases left in between. Germline V gene lookup returns CDR1 MNHNS and CDR2 SASEGT. CDR3 sequence reads: CASSEMNRLHPSPLHF. For the CDR3, the DNA is TGTGCCAGCAGTGAGATGAACCGACTGCACCCTTCACCCCTCCACTTT.

This clone came up a few times. The genes are TRBV19 and TRBJ1-2, with TRBD1 matching over 9 bases. The length of the CDR3 is 14 residues. The germline V gene has CDR1 LNHDA and CDR2 SQIVND (reference sequence). Trimming took 5 bases from V and 3 from J; bases not matched to a gene: 4. The chain's CDR3 is CASSDWDRDYGYTF. CDR3 nucleotides: TGTGCCAGTAGTGATTGGGACAGGGACTATGGCTACACCTTC.

The V and J genes are TRBV10-3 and TRBJ2-7; the D call may be TRBD1 or TRBD2 (6 bases each). V was trimmed by 4 bases and J by 5 bases, leaving 12 bases between them. The CDR3 sequence is 13 residues long. Germline V gene lookup returns CDR1 ENHRY and CDR2 SYGVKD. This CDR3 is CAISGGAQDEQYF. The CDR3 DNA follows: TGTGCCATCAGTGGGGGGGCGCAAGACGAGCAGTACTTC.

The chain combines TRBV5-5 with TRBJ2-7; 7 bases are shared with TRBD2. J was trimmed by 4 bases and V by 2 bases; bases with no gene match: 6. Germline-derived CDR1 and CDR2 are SGHKS and YYEKEE (reference sequence). The CDR3 covers 14 residues. The CDR3 coding sequence is TGTGCCAGCAGCTTATCCGGGGGGACTTACGAGCAGTACTTC. It specifies CASSLSGGTYEQYF.

V and J are TRBV11-2 and TRBJ2-7; 8 bases agree with TRBD1. There are 15 residues in the CDR3. Trimming cost V 5 bases and J 0 bases; bases outside gene matches: 6. Germline lookup yields CDR1 SGHAT and CDR2 FQNNGV. CDR3 sequence: CASSLTQGASYEQYF. The CDR3 DNA reads TGTGCCAGCAGCCTAACTCAGGGGGCCTCCTACGAGCAGTACTTC.

This clone was seen a few times. This chain links TRBV9 with TRBJ2-3, with 9 bases identical to TRBD2. The J segment lost 4 bases and the V segment lost 3 bases, leaving 9 bases of the junction unmatched. The germline CDR1 and CDR2 sequences are SGDLS and YYNGEE. The CDR3 loop spans 16 amino acids. The CDR3 reads CASSGLAGTVADTQYF. CDR3 bases: TGTGCCAGCAGCGGCCTAGCGGGGACGGTCGCAGATACGCAGTATTTT.

The V and J genes are TRBV29-1 and TRBJ1-1; weak D call: TRBD1 (5 bases). The V end was cut by 6 bases, the J end by 0 bases, with 14 bases between. The CDR3 is made up of 14 amino acids. The germline V gene encodes CDR1 SQVTM and CDR2 ANQGSEA. The CDR3 nucleotides are TGCAGCGTCGCTGCTCAGGGATTGAACACTGAAGCTTTCTTT. Protein sequence: CSVAAQGLNTEAFF.

This clone was observed a handful of times. This chain links TRBV4-3 with TRBJ2-3, with TRBD2 matching over 8 bases. After removal of 1 base from V and 4 bases from J, the junction contained 4 bases not matched to a gene. Germline V CDR1 and CDR2: LGHNA, YSLEER. The length of the CDR3 is 15 residues. CDR3 region: CASSQAGGLPDTQYF. CDR3 sequence (DNA): TGCGCCAGCAGCCAAGCGGGGGGGCTGCCAGATACGCAGTATTTT.

The rearrangement links TRBV5-6 to TRBJ1-5; D is ambiguous. Trimming took off 0 bases at V and 5 bases at J, with 9 bases between the two ends. Germline-derived CDR1 and CDR2 are SGHDT and YYEEEE. This CDR3 has 14 amino acids. The CDR3 region has the DNA TGTGCCAGCAGCTTGGGGACGGTCGATCAGCCCCAGCATTTT. Encoded protein: CASSLGTVDQPQHF.

The genes are TRBV29-1 and TRBJ1-1; D gene uncertain. The V gene's germline CDR1 is SQVTM and CDR2 ANQGSEA. V lost 4 bases and J 1 base, leaving 4 bases between the germline ends. The CDR3 is made up of 11 amino acids. The CDR3 reads CSVGENTEAFF. The CDR3 DNA is TGCAGCGTTGGAGAGAACACTGAAGCTTTCTTT.

This clone came up once. The CDR3 coding sequence is TGCAGCGTTGATGGAACAGGGGGAGGAACTGAAGCTTTCTTT. This translates into CSVDGTGGGTEAFF. The rearrangement joins TRBV29-1 to TRBJ1-1; TRBD1 matches at 8 bases. Trimming cost V 3 bases and J 5 bases; bases outside gene matches: 8. Germline V gene sequence: CDR1 SQVTM, CDR2 ANQGSEA. The CDR3 covers 14 residues.

This clone was seen a few times. V and J are TRBV6-1 and TRBJ2-5, with 9 bases aligning to TRBD1. The CDR3 consists of 16 residues. The V segment lost 3 bases and the J segment 3 bases; nucleotides outside the gene matches: 8. Germline V gene lookup returns CDR1 MNHNS and CDR2 SASEGT. DNA for the CDR3: TGTGCCAGCAGTGAGCGGAGCGGACAGGGGAAAGAGACCCAGTACTTC. Its protein product is CASSERSGQGKETQYF.